This TCR beta chain was captured in a study of cytomegalovirus exposure and HLA in healthy donors. Profiling relied on immunoSEQ multiplex PCR, and the TCRdb table lists in-frame clones only, not all of them. Of 150,000 to 200,000 clones listed, approximately 86% were seen once; the top ten hold approximately 2%. V lost 4 bases, J lost 0 bases, and 11 bases stayed unmatched. The CDR3 is 17 residues long. Germline values: CDR1 LNHDA, CDR2 SQIVND (reference sequence). The chain couples TRBV19 to TRBJ1-1; 7 bases agree with TRBD1. This TCR derives from a woman aged 18-29 years in good health and CMV-seronegative. Sequenced: PBMCs. CDR3 nucleotide sequence: TGTGCCAGTAGTACCTTCCCCGGGACAGAAATGAACACTGAAGCTTTCTTT. It is translated as CASSTFPGTEMNTEAFF.